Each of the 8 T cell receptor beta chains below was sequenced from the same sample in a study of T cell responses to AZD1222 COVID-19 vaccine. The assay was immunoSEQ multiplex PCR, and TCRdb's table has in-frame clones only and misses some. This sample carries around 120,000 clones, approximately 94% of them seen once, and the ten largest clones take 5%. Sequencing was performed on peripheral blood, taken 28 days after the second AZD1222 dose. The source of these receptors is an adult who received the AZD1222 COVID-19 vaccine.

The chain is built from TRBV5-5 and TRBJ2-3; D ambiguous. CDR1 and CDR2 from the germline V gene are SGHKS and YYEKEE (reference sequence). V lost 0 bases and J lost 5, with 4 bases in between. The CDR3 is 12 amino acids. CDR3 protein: CASSLGIDTQYF. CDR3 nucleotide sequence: TGTGCCAGCAGCTTGGGTATAGATACGCAGTATTTT.

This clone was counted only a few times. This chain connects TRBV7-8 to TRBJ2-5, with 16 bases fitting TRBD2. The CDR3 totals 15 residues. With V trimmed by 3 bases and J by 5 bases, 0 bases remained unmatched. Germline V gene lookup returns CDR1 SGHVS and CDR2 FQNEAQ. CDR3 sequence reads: CASSLGLAGGETQYF. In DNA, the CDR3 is TGTGCCAGCAGCTTGGGACTAGCGGGGGGGGAGACCCAGTACTTC.

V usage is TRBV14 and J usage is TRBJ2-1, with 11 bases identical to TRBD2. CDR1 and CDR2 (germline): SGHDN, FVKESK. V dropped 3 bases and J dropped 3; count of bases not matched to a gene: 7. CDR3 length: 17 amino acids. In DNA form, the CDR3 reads TGTGCCAGCAGCCATCGGGCGGGACTAGCGGACTACAATGAGCAGTTCTTC. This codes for CASSHRAGLADYNEQFF.

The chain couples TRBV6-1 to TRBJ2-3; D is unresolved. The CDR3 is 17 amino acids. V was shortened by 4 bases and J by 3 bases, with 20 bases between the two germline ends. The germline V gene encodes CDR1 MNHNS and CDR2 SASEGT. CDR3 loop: CASSGTLGSYTTDTQYF. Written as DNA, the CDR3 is TGTGCCAGCAGTGGAACGTTGGGCAGCTACACGACAGATACGCAGTATTTT.

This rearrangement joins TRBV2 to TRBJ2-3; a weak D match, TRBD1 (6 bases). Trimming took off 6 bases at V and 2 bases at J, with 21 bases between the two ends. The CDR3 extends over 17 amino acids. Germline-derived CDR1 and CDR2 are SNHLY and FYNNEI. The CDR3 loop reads CASSKRRQVGNTDTQYF. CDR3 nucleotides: TGTGCCAGCAGCAAAAGGAGACAGGTAGGCAACACAGATACGCAGTATTTT. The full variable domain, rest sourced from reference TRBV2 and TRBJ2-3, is EPEVTQTPSHQVTQMGQEVILRCVPISNHLYFYWYRQILGQKVEFLVSFYNNEISEKSEIFDDQFSVERPDGSNFTLKIRSTKLEDSAMYFCASSKRRQVGNTDTQYFGPGTRLTVL.

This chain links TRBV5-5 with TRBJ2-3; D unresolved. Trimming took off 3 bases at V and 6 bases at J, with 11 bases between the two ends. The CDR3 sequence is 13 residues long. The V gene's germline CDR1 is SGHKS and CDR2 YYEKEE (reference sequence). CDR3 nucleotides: TGTGCCAGCAGCTGGGATCTGCAGGATACGCAGTATTTT. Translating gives CASSWDLQDTQYF. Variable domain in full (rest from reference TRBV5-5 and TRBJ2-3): DAGVTQSPTHLIKTRGQQVTLRCSPISGHKSVSWYQQVLGQGPQFIFQYYEKEERGRGNFPDRFSARQFPNYSSELNVNALLLGDSALYLCASSWDLQDTQYFGPGTRLTVL.

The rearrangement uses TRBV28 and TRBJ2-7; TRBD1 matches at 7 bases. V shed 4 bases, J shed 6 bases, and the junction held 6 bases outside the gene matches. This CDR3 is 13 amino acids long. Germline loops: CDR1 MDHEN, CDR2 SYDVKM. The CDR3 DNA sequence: TGTGCCAGCAGTTCGCCACAGGGGCCCGAGCAGTACTTC. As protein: CASSSPQGPEQYF. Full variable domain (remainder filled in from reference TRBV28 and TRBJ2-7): DVKVTQSSRYLVKRTGEKVFLECVQDMDHENMFWYRQDPGLGLRLIYFSYDVKMKEKGDIPEGYSVSREKKERFSLILESASTNQTSMYLCASSSPQGPEQYFGPGTRLTVT.

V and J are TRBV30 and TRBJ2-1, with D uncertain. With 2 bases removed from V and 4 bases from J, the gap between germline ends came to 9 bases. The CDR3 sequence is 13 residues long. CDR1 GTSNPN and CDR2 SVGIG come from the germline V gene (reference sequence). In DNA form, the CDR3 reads TGTGCCTGGAGTACCGGAAGATACAATGAGCAGTTCTTC. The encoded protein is CAWSTGRYNEQFF.